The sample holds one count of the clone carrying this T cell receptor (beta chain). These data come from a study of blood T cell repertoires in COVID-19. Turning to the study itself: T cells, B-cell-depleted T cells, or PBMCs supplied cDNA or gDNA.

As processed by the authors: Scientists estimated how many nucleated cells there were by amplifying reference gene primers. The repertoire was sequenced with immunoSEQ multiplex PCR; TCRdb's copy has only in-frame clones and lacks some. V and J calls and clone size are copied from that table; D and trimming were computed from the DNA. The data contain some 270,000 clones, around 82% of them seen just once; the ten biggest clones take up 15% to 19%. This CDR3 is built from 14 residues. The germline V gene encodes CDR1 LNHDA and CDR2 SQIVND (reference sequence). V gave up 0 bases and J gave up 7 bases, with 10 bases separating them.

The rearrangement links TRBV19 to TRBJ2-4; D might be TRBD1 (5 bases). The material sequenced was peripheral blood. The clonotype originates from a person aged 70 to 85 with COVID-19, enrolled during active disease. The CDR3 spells CASSIEATANIQYF. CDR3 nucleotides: TGTGCCAGTAGTATAGAAGCGACAGCGAACATTCAGTACTTC.